This TCR beta chain emerged from a study of cytomegalovirus exposure and HLA in healthy donors. Note on this clone: Antigen specificity is unknown.

Germline V gene lookup returns CDR1 SQVTM and CDR2 ANQGSEA. V lost 4 bases and J lost 4; bases outside the gene matches: 15. The CDR3 consists of 16 residues. General study points: A subsequent analysis found that TCR clusters from the first cohort also tended to co-occur in the roughly 120 validation repertoires, with around 94% of cluster scores above 0. In vitro work confirmed that a few CMV-associated chains recognize CMV antigens.

TCRdb's copy holds only in-frame clones and misses some; the assay was immunoSEQ multiplex PCR. The table lists approximately 120,000 clones, 95% to 97% of them singletons. The V and J genes are TRBV29-1 and TRBJ1-2; 7 nucleotides match TRBD1. The receptor comes from a man aged 18 to 35 in good health and CMV-seronegative. Specimen: PBMCs. Here the CDR3 DNA reads TGCAGCGTTGGGGGGAAGGCGACAGGGTCTCGCTATGGCTACACCTTC. Translated, it gives CSVGGKATGSRYGYTF.